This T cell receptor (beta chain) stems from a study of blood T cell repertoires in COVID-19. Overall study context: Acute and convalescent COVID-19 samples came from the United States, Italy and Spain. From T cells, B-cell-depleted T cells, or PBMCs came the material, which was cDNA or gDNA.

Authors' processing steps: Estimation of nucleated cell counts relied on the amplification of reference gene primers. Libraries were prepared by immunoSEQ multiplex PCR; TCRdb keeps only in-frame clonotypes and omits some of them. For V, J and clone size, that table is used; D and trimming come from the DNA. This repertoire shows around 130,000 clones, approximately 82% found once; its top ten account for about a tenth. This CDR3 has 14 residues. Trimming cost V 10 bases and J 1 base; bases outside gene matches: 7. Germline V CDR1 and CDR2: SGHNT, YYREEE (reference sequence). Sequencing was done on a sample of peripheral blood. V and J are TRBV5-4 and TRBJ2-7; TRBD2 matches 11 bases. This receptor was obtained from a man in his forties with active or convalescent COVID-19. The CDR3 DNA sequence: TGTGCCCGGGGGGGACTAGCGGTTTCCTACGAGCAGTACTTC. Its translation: CARGGLAVSYEQYF.